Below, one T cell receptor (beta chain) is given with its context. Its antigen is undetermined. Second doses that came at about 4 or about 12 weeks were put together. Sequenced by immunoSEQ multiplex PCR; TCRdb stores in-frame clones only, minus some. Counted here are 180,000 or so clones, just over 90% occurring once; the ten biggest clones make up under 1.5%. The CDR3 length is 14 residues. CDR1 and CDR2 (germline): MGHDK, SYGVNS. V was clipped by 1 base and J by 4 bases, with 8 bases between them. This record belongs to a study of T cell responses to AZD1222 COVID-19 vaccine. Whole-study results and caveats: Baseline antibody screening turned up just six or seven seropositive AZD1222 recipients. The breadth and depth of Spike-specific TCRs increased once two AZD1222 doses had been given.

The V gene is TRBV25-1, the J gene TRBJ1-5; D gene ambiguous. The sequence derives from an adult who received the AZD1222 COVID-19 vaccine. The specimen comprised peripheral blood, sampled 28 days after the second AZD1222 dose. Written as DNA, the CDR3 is TGTGCCAGCAGTGAATTGGCAGTAAATCAGCCCCAGCATTTT. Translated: CASSELAVNQPQHF.